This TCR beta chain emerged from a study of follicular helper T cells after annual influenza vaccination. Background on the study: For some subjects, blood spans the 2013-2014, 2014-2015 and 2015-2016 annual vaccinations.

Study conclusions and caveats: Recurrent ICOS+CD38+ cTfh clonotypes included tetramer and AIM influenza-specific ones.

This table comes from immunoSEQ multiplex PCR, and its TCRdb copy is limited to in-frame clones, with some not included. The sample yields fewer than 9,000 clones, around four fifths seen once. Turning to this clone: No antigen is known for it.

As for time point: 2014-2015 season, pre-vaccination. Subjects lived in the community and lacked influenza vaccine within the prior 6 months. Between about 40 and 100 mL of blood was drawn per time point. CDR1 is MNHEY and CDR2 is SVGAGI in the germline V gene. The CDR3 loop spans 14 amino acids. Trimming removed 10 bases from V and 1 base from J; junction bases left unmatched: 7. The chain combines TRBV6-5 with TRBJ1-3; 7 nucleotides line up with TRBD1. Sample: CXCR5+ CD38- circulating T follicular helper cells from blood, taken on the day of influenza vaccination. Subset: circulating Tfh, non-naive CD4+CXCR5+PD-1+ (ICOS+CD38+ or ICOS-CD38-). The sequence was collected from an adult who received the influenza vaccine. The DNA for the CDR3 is TGTGCCACCCAACAGGGGATGTCTGGAAACACCATATATTTT. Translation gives CATQQGMSGNTIYF.